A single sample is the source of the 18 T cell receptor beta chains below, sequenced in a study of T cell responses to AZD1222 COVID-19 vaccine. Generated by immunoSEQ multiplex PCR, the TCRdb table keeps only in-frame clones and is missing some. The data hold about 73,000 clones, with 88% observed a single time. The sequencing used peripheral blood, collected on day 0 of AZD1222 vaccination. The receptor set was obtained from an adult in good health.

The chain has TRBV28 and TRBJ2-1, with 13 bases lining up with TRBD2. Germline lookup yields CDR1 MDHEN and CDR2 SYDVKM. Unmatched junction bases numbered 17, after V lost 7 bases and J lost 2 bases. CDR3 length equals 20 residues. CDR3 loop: CASNIPGLAGSAATYNEQFF. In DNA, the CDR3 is TGTGCCAGCAATATCCCGGGACTAGCGGGATCCGCAGCTACCTACAATGAGCAGTTCTTC.

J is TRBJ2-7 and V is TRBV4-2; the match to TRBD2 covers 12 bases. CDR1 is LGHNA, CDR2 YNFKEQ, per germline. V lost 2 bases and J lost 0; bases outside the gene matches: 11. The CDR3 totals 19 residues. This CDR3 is CASSQFTGASGRGSYEQYF. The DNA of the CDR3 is TGTGCCAGCAGCCAATTTACCGGGGCTAGCGGGAGGGGCTCCTACGAGCAGTACTTC.

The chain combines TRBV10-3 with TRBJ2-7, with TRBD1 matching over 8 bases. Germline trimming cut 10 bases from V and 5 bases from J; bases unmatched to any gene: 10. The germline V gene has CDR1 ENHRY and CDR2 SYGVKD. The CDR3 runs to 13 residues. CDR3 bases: TGTGCCACCCTCGGGACAGGACACCACGAGCAGTACTTC. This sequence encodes CATLGTGHHEQYF.

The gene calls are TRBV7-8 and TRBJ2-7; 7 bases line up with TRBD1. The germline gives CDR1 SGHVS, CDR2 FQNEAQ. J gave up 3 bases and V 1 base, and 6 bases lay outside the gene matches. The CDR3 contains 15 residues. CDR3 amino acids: CASSLETGKIYEQYF. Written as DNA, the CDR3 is TGTGCCAGCAGCTTAGAGACAGGGAAGATCTACGAGCAGTACTTC.

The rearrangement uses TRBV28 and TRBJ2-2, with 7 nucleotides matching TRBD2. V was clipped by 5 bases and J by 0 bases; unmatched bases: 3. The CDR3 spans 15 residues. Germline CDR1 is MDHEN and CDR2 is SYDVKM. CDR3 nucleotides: TGTGCCAGCAGTGCTAGCGGCCCGAACACCGGGGAGCTGTTTTTT. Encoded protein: CASSASGPNTGELFF.

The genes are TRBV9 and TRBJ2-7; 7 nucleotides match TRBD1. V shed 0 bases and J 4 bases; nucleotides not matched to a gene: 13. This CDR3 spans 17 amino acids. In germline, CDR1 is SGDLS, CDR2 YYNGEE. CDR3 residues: CASSVGTGDISAYEQYF. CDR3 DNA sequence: TGTGCCAGCAGCGTAGGGACAGGCGACATTTCTGCTTACGAGCAGTACTTC.

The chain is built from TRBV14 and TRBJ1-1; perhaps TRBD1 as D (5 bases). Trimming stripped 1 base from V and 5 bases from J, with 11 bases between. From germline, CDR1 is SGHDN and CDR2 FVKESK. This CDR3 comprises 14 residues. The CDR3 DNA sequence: TGTGCCAGCAGCCAAGGGCAGGGTTGGACTGAAGCTTTCTTT. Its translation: CASSQGQGWTEAFF.

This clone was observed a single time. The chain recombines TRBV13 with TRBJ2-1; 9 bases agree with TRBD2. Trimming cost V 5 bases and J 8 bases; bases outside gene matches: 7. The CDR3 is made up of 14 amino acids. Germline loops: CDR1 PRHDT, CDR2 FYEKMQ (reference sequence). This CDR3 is CASSTGTSFDEQFF. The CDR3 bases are TGTGCCAGCAGCACCGGGACTAGCTTCGATGAGCAGTTCTTC.

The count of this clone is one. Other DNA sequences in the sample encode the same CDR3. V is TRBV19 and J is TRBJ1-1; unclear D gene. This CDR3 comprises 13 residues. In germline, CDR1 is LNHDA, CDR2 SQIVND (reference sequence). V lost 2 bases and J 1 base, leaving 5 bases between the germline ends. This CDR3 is CASSISGNTEAFF. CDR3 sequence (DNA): TGTGCCAGTAGTATATCGGGGAACACTGAAGCTTTCTTT.

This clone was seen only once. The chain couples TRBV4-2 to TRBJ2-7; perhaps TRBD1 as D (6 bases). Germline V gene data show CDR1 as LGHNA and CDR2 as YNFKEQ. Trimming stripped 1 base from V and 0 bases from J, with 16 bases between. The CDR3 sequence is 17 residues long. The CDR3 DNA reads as TGTGCCAGCAGCCAAGCGACCTTAGGGGGAAGCTCCTACGAGCAGTACTTC. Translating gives CASSQATLGGSSYEQYF.

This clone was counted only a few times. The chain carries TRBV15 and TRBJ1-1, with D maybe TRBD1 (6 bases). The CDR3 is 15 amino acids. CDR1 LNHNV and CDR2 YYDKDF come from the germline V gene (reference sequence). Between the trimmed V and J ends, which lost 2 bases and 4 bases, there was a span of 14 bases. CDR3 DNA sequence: TGTGCCACCAGCAGACACAGGGAGGAGGGCACTGAAGCTTTCTTT. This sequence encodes CATSRHREEGTEAFF.

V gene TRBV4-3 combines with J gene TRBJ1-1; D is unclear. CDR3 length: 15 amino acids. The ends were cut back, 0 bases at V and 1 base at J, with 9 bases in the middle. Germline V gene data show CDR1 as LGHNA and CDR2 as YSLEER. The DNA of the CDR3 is TGCGCCAGCAGCCAAGATTCTTCCAAGAACACTGAAGCTTTCTTT. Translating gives CASSQDSSKNTEAFF.

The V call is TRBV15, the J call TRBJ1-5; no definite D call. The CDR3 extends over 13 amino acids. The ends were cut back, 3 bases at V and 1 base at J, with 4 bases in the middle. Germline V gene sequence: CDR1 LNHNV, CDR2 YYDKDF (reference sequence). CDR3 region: CATSRKSNQPQHF. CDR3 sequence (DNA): TGTGCCACCAGCAGGAAAAGCAATCAGCCCCAGCATTTT.

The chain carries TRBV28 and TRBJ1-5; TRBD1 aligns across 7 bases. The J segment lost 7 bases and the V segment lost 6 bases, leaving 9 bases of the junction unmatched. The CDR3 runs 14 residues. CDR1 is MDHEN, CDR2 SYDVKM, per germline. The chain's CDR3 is CASSPPQGGQPQHF. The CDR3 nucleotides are TGTGCCAGCAGCCCCCCCCAGGGGGGCCAGCCCCAGCATTTT.

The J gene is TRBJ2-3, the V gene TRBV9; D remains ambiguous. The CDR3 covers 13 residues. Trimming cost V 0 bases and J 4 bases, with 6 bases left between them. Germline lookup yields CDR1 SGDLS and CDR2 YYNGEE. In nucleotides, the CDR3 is TGTGCCAGCAGCGTAGAGGTGCCAGATACGCAGTATTTT. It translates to CASSVEVPDTQYF.

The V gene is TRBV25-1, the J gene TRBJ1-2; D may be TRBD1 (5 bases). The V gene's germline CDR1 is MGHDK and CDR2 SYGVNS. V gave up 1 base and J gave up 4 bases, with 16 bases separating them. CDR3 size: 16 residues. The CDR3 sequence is CASSEFHQGVGYGYTF. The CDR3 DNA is TGTGCCAGCAGTGAATTCCATCAGGGAGTGGGCTATGGCTACACCTTC.

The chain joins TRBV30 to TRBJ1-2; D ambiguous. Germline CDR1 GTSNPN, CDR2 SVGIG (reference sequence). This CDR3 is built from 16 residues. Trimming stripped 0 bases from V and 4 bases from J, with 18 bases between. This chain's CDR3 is CAWSVLQPLRSYGYTF. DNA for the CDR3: TGTGCCTGGAGTGTACTACAGCCGCTAAGGAGCTATGGCTACACCTTC.

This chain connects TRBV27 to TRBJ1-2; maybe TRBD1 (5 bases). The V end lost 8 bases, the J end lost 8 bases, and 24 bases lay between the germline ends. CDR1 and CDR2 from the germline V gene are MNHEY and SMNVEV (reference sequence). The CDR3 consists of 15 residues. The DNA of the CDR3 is TGTGCCAGCGGGGCACAGGTTCCCCGTTCGCAAGGCTACACCTTC. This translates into CASGAQVPRSQGYTF.